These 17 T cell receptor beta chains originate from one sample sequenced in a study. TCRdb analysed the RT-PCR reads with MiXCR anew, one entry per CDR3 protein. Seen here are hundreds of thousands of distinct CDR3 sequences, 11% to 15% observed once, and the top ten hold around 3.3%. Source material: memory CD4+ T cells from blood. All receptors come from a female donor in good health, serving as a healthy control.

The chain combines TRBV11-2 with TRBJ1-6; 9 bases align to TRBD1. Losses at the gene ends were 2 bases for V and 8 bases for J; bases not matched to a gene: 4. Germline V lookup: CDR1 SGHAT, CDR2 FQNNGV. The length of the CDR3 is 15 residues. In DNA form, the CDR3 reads TGTGCCAGCAGCTTATTCGGGGACAGGGATTCACCCCTCCACTTT. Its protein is CASSLFGDRDSPLHF.

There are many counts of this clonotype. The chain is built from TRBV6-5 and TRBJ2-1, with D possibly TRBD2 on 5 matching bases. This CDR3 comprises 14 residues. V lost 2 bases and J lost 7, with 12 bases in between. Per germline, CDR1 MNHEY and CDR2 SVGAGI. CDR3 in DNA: TGTGCCAGCAGTTACCGGCTAGCTCGGAATGAGCAGTTCTTC. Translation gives CASSYRLARNEQFF.

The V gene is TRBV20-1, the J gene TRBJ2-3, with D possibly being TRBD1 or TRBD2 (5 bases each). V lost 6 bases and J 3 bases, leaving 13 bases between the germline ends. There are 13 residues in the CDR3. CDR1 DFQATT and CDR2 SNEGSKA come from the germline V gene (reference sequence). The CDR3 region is CSATVGATDTQYF. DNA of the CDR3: TGCAGTGCCACAGTCGGGGCTACAGATACGCAGTATTTT.

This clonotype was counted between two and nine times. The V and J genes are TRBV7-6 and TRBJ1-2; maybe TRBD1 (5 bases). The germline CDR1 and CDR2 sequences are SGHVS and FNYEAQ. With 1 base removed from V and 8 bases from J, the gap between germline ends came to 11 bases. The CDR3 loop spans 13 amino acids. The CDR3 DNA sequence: TGTGCCAGCAGCTTAGGGCCCGGGGGGGGCTACACCTTC. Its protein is CASSLGPGGGYTF.

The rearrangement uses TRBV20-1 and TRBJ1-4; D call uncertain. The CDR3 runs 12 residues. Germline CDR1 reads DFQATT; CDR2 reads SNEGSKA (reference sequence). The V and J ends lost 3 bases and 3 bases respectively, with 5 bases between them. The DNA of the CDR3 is TGCAGTGCTAGTGGTTCTAATGAAAAACTGTTTTTT. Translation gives CSASGSNEKLFF.

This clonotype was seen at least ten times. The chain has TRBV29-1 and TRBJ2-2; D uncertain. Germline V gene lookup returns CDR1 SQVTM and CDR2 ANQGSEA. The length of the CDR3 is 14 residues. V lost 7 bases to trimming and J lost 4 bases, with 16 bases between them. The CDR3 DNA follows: TGCAGCGCCACCGCCCAGCATCTCACCGGGGAGCTGTTTTTT. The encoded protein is CSATAQHLTGELFF.

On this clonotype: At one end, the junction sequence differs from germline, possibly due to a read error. The CDR3 sequence: CASSAGGSHSDTQYF. The CDR3, as DNA: TGTGCTAGCAGTGCGGGAGGGAGTCATTCAGATACGCAGTATTTT. The chain uses TRBV7-7 and TRBJ2-3; 9 nucleotides line up with TRBD2. Germline lookup yields CDR1 SSHAT and CDR2 FNYEAQ (reference sequence). This CDR3 spans 15 amino acids.

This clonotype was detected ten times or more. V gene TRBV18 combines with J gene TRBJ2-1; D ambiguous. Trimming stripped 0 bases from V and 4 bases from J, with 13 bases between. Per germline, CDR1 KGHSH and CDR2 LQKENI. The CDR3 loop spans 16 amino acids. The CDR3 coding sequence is TGTGCCAGCTCACCACCGGTTGTGAGGAAGTACAATGAGCAGTTCTTC. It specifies CASSPPVVRKYNEQFF.

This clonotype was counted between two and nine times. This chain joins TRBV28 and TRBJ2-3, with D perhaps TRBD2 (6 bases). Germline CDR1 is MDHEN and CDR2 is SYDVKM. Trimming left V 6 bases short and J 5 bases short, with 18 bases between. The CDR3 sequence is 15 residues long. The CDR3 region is CASSTPGLGGDTQYF. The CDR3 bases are TGTGCCAGCAGCACCCCGGGACTCGGAGGAGATACGCAGTATTTT.

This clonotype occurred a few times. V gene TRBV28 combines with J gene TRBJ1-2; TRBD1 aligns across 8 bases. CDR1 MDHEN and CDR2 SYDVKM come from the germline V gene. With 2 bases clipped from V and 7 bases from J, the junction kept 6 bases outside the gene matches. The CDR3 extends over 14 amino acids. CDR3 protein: CASSLISGGFGYTF. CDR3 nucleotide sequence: TGTGCCAGCAGTTTAATTTCAGGGGGCTTTGGCTACACCTTC.

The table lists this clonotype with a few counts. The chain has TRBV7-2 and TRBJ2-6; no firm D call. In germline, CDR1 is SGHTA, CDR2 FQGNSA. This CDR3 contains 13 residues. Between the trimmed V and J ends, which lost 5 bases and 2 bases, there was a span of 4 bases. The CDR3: CASSNTGANVLTF. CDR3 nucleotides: TGTGCCAGCAGCAATACTGGGGCCAACGTCCTGACTTTC.

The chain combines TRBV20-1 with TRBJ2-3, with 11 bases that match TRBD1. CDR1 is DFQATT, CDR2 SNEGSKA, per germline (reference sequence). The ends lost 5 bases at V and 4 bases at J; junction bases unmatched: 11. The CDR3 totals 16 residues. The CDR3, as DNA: TGCAGTGCTCCGAACCCCGGACAGGGGGCCCCAGATACGCAGTATTTT. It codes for CSAPNPGQGAPDTQYF.

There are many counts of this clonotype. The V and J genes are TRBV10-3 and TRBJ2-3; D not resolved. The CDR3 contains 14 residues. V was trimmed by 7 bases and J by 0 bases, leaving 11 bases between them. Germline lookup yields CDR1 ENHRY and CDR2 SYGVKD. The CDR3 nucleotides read TGTGCCATCAAGCTCCAAGCGAGCACAGATACGCAGTATTTT. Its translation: CAIKLQASTDTQYF.

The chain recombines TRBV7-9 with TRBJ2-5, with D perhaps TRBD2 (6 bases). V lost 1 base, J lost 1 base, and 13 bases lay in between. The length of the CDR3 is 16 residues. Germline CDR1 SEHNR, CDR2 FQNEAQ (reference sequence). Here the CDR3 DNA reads TGTGCCAGCAGCTTAGTTGGTCGGGGGACCCAAGAGACCCAGTACTTC. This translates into CASSLVGRGTQETQYF.

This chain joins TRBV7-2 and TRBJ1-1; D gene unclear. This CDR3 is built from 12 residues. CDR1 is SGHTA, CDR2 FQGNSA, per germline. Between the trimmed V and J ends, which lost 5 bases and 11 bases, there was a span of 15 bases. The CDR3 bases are TGTGCCAGCAGCCCCCACACCCGGATGGCTTTCTTT. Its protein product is CASSPHTRMAFF.

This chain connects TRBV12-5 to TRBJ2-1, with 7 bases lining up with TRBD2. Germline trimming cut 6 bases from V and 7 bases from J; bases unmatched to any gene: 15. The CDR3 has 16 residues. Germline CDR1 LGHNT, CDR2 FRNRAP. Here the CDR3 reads CASGPREALSRNEQFF. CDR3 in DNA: TGTGCTAGTGGCCCCCGGGAGGCCTTATCAAGAAATGAGCAGTTCTTC.

CDR3 DNA sequence: TGTGCCAGCAGTGCAGAGAACGGGGTGAAGGGCTACACCTTC. Translated, it gives CASSAENGVKGYTF. The chain combines TRBV27 with TRBJ1-2; D is undetermined. CDR1 is MNHEY and CDR2 is SMNVEV in the germline V gene (reference sequence). Deletions cut 5 bases from V and 8 bases from J, with 18 bases between. This CDR3 comprises 14 residues.